What follows is one T cell receptor (beta chain) and its context. No antigen is known for it. This sample was taken from a study of cytomegalovirus exposure and HLA in healthy donors. The wider study: Membership in the Caucasian-associated ancestry cluster was found for about four fifths of 300 to 400 genotyped donors. Study-wide results and caveats: The presence/absence work took it that sequencing depth was about the same across donors.

This CDR3 is 15 amino acids long. Trimming took 5 bases from V and 1 from J; bases not matched to a gene: 3. Germline V gene data show CDR1 as SGHVS and CDR2 as FQNEAQ. Researchers ran the PCR with 60 Vbeta and 13 Jbeta primers. Generated by immunoSEQ multiplex PCR, the TCRdb table keeps only in-frame clones and is missing some. The repertoire holds about 120,000 clones, with 75% as singletons. V is TRBV7-8 and J is TRBJ2-5; TRBD1 matches 11 bases. This TCR derives from a woman in her 40s in good health and CMV-seropositive. Input material: PBMCs. As DNA, the CDR3 is TGTGCCAGCAGCCGGGACAGGGGGAGCCAAGAGACCCAGTACTTC. Translating it yields CASSRDRGSQETQYF.